This is a list of T cell receptor beta chains from one sample in a study of cytomegalovirus exposure and HLA in healthy donors. Data came from immunoSEQ multiplex PCR; TCRdb stores just in-frame clones and leaves some out. Among about 210,000 clones, around 79% were seen once, and the ten largest hold approximately 0.39%. The specimen was PBMCs. The receptors were sampled from a male donor in good health and CMV-seropositive. CDR3s include the opening cysteine and the closing phenylalanine or tryptophan. Each record gives: D gene, V gene, J gene, clone size, CDR3 protein, CDR3 DNA. D genes are given only for firm matches. Expanded clones get a size class; other rows say once, few or many, or leave the size out.

>TRBD1|TRBV6-1|TRBJ2-7|NA
CASSRGYEQYF
TGTGCCAGTTCCAGGGGGTACGAGCAGTACTTC
>NA|TRBV5-1|TRBJ2-1|NA
CASSLGEGGRNEQFF
TGCGCCAGCAGCCTTGGCGAAGGTGGGAGAAATGAGCAGTTCTTC
>TRBD2|TRBV5-1|TRBJ2-1|NA
CASSVGLVNEQFF
TGCGCCAGCAGCGTAGGACTAGTCAATGAGCAGTTCTTC
>NA|TRBV6-5|TRBJ2-7|NA
CASTQYRQASYEQYF
TGTGCCAGCACCCAATACAGACAGGCCTCCTACGAGCAGTACTTC
>NA|TRBV5-4|TRBJ2-1|NA
CASSSQGRNEQFF
TGTGCCAGCAGCTCCCAAGGGAGGAATGAGCAGTTCTTC
>NA|TRBV9|TRBJ1-4|once
CASSVAPQAGRGEKLFF
TGTGCCAGCAGCGTAGCTCCCCAGGCGGGGCGGGGTGAAAAACTGTTTTTT
>NA|TRBV7-2|TRBJ1-1|few
CASSSQANTEAFF
TGTGCCAGCAGCTCTCAGGCAAACACTGAAGCTTTCTTT
>NA|TRBV7-3|TRBJ2-5|few
CASSLTGGRETQYF
TGTGCCAGCAGCTTAACGGGCGGGCGTGAGACCCAGTACTTC
>NA|TRBV2|TRBJ2-2|once
CASSVISTGELFF
TGTGCCAGCAGTGTCATCAGTACCGGGGAGCTGTTTTTT
>TRBD1|TRBV5-1|TRBJ1-4|NA
CASSAQGTNEKLFF
TGCGCCAGCAGCGCACAGGGGACTAATGAAAAACTGTTTTTT
>NA|TRBV5-5|TRBJ1-3|once
CASSGGLSSGNTIYF
TGTGCCAGCAGCGGGGGACTGTCCTCTGGAAACACCATATATTTT
>NA|TRBV21-1|TRBJ2-7|once
CASSPPGGQGANPQYF
TGTGCCAGCAGCCCCCCGGGGGGACAGGGGGCGAATCCGCAGTACTTC
>NA|TRBV6-6|TRBJ1-6|NA
CASSGGGNSPLHF
TGTGCCAGCAGCGGGGGGGGGAATTCACCCCTCCACTTT
>TRBD1|TRBV6-6|TRBJ2-1|NA
CASSRGQFSNNEQFF
TGTGCCAGCAGTAGGGGGCAGTTCTCGAACAATGAGCAGTTCTTC
>NA|TRBV7-8|TRBJ2-5|NA
CASTTNDQETQYF
TGTGCCAGCACCACTAACGACCAAGAGACCCAGTACTTC
>TRBD1|TRBV7-2|TRBJ1-2|NA
CASSSSRGTALGYTF
TGTGCCAGCAGCTCGTCACGCGGGACAGCTCTGGGCTACACCTTC
>TRBD1|TRBV18|TRBJ2-7|few
CASSGGQLFSYEQYF
TGTGCCAGCTCAGGGGGACAGCTATTTTCCTACGAGCAGTACTTC
>NA|TRBV2|TRBJ2-5|few
CASSDRTSETQYF
TGTGCCAGCAGTGACAGGACTTCAGAGACCCAGTACTTC
>NA|TRBV7-9|TRBJ1-3|NA
CASSLEGSGNTIYF
TGTGCCAGCAGCTTGGAGGGCTCTGGAAACACCATATATTTT
>TRBD1|TRBV18|TRBJ2-5|NA
CASSPQTGPPGYF
TGTGCCAGCTCACCACAGACAGGGCCCCCCGGGTACTTC
>NA|TRBV4-3|TRBJ2-1|NA
CASSLEQSSYNEQFF
TGCGCCAGCAGCCTGGAACAGAGCTCCTACAATGAGCAGTTCTTC
>TRBD2|TRBV6-6|TRBJ2-7|NA
CASSYSLGTSAYEQYF
TGTGCCAGCAGTTACTCCCTAGGGACTAGCGCCTACGAGCAGTACTTC
>NA|TRBV5-4|TRBJ1-6|NA
CASSSTALNSPLHF
TGTGCCAGCAGCTCGACAGCCCTGAATTCACCCCTCCACTTT
>NA|TRBV7-7|TRBJ2-7|NA
CASSQFSAGHEQYF
TGTGCCAGCAGCCAATTCTCGGCGGGCCACGAGCAGTACTTC
>NA|TRBV7-2|TRBJ2-3|NA
CASSLRRGTDTQYF
TGTGCCAGCAGCCTCAGACGGGGCACAGATACGCAGTATTTT
>NA|TRBV5-4|TRBJ2-7|NA
CASSHSAQGYEQYF
TGTGCCAGCAGCCATTCCGCTCAGGGCTACGAGCAGTACTTC
>NA|TRBV4-1|TRBJ1-4|NA
CASSQRQLLATNEKLFF
TGCGCCAGCAGCCAAAGACAGCTACTTGCAACTAATGAAAAACTGTTTTTT
>NA|TRBV9|TRBJ1-1|NA
CASSLGGGTEAFF
TGTGCCAGCAGCCTAGGGGGAGGGACTGAAGCTTTCTTT
>TRBD2|TRBV18|TRBJ2-3|NA
CASSPPVGLAGGQADTQYF
TGTGCCAGCTCACCACCGGTGGGACTAGCGGGGGGGCAAGCAGATACGCAGTATTTT
>TRBD2|TRBV19|TRBJ2-1|NA
CATDSSGRPTYNEQFF
TGTGCCACAGACTCTAGCGGGAGGCCCACCTACAATGAGCAGTTCTTC
>NA|TRBV18|TRBJ2-2|NA
CASSPGTPDTGELFF
TGTGCCAGCTCACCCGGGACACCCGACACCGGGGAGCTGTTTTTT
>NA|TRBV7-9|TRBJ1-1|once
CASSFKGAEAFF
TGTGCCAGCAGCTTTAAGGGAGCTGAAGCTTTCTTT
>NA|TRBV11-3|TRBJ2-5|NA
CASSLGETQYF
TGTGCCAGCAGCTTGGGCGAGACCCAGTACTTC
>TRBD2|TRBV11-2|TRBJ2-7|NA
CASSLGVIGRTYEQYF
TGTGCCAGCAGCTTAGGAGTCATCGGGAGGACCTACGAGCAGTACTTC
>TRBD1|TRBV12-5|TRBJ1-1|NA
CASGRGQGFEAFF
TGTGCTAGTGGTCGCGGACAGGGGTTTGAAGCTTTCTTT
>NA|TRBV7-2|TRBJ2-1|few
CASSFRSSYNEQFF
TGTGCCAGCAGCTTTCGGAGCTCCTACAATGAGCAGTTCTTC
>TRBD2|TRBV9|TRBJ2-1|NA
CASSVLAGTDEQFF
TGTGCCAGCAGCGTATTAGCGGGAACCGATGAGCAGTTCTTC
>NA|TRBV7-2|TRBJ2-7|NA
CASSPGGLSSYEQYF
TGTGCCAGCAGCCCCGGGGGTTTGAGCTCCTACGAGCAGTACTTC
>NA|TRBV7-8|TRBJ1-5|NA
CASSPTDQPQHF
TGTGCCAGCAGCCCCACAGATCAGCCCCAGCATTTT
>TRBD1|TRBV29-1|TRBJ1-2|NA
CSVRDRDNYGYTF
TGCAGCGTTAGGGACAGGGACAACTATGGCTACACCTTC
>TRBD2|TRBV7-2|TRBJ2-7|once
CASSEIAGGHWVSGYEQYF
TGTGCCAGCAGCGAGATAGCGGGGGGGCATTGGGTTAGTGGCTACGAGCAGTACTTC
>NA|TRBV18|TRBJ1-2|NA
CASSPVSKQGNYGYTF
TGTGCCAGCTCACCCGTTTCGAAACAGGGTAACTATGGCTACACCTTC
>NA|TRBV7-8|TRBJ2-7|NA
CASSLSGGPQYEQYF
TGTGCCAGCAGCTTGAGTGGCGGCCCCCAGTACGAGCAGTACTTC
>NA|TRBV15|TRBJ1-6|NA
CATSRDLNSPLHF
TGTGCCACCAGCAGAGATCTCAATTCACCCCTCCACTTT
>NA|TRBV7-6|TRBJ1-4|few
CASRPGLGGELFF
TGTGCCAGCAGACCAGGTTTAGGGGGGGAACTGTTTTTT
>NA|TRBV19|TRBJ1-4|NA
CASRSYGATNEKLFF
TGTGCCAGTAGAAGTTACGGGGCAACTAATGAAAAACTGTTTTTT
>NA|TRBV6-4|TRBJ2-6|NA
CASSDSTGRALGANVLTF
TGTGCCAGCAGTGACTCTACAGGTAGAGCTCTGGGGGCCAACGTCCTGACTTTC
>NA|TRBV5-1|TRBJ2-1|NA
CASTPSTEREQFF
TGCGCCAGCACCCCTTCGACAGAGCGTGAGCAGTTCTTC
>TRBD1|TRBV4-3|TRBJ2-7|once
CASSRGQVGYEQYF
TGCGCCAGCAGCCGAGGACAGGTTGGCTACGAGCAGTACTTC
>TRBD1|TRBV25-1|TRBJ1-5|NA
CASSDSAGGRQPQHF
TGTGCCAGCAGTGACTCAGCAGGGGGTCGGCAGCCCCAGCATTTT
>TRBD2|TRBV29-1|TRBJ2-7|NA
CSVTSGSWEQYF
TGCAGCGTTACTAGCGGGTCCTGGGAGCAGTACTTC
>TRBD2|TRBV5-1|TRBJ2-1|NA
CASSPSGGYNEQFF
TGCGCCAGCAGCCCGTCGGGGGGGTACAATGAGCAGTTCTTC
>TRBD1|TRBV29-1|TRBJ1-1|NA
CSARTGGFGGAFF
TGCAGCGCCAGGACAGGGGGCTTCGGAGGAGCTTTCTTT
>NA|TRBV4-3|TRBJ1-2|NA
CASSHPAAGDYGYTF
TGCGCCAGCAGCCATCCCGCGGCAGGGGACTATGGCTACACCTTC
>NA|TRBV4-2|TRBJ2-3|NA
CASSQDRDSQYF
TGTGCCAGCAGCCAAGACAGGGACTCGCAGTATTTT
>TRBD2|TRBV5-1|TRBJ2-1|NA
CASSTLAGNLYNEQFF
TGCGCCAGCAGCACGCTAGCGGGAAACCTCTACAATGAGCAGTTCTTC
>NA|TRBV2|TRBJ2-7|NA
CASRGTHSGSEQYF
TGTGCCAGCAGGGGCACCCACTCAGGGTCCGAGCAGTACTTC
>NA|TRBV4-1|TRBJ1-4|few
CASHRVPTNEKLFF
TGCGCCAGCCACAGGGTACCCACTAATGAAAAACTGTTTTTT